The 32 T cell receptor beta chains below were found in one sample sequenced in a study of shared clonotypes between healthy human individuals (dated by TCRdb to 2018 to 2020). CD8 naive samples were CD45RO-negative cells positively selected for CCR7, giving a CD45RA+CCR7+ population that excluded TemRA cells. The library was produced with the immunoSEQ multiplex PCR assay. In TCRdb, the immuneACCESS table is reduced to in-frame sequences with V and J assigned. These tables do not hold every clone; where another copy was compared, an unresolved V gene accounts for under half, and the others remain unexplained. The sample data list roughly 590,000 clones, and 95% to 96% of these were observed just once. The top ten hold roughly 0.1% of the sample. Sequenced sample: naive CD8+ T cells sorted from blood. The intended sense of this specimen's cell subset or site label: CD45RA+CCR7+. These receptors all come from a woman in her twenties or thirties in good health.

This rearrangement joins TRBV5-6 to TRBJ2-1, with no clear D. The CDR3 has 15 amino acids. From germline, CDR1 is SGHDT and CDR2 YYEEEE. Trimming left V 1 base short and J 0 bases short, with 8 bases between. This CDR3 reads CASSLTGFSYNEQFF. The CDR3, as DNA: TGTGCCAGCAGCTTGACCGGGTTCTCCTACAATGAGCAGTTCTTC.

This chain uses TRBV14 with TRBJ2-2; D is possibly TRBD2 (5 bases). The CDR3 is made up of 17 amino acids. Germline values: CDR1 SGHDN, CDR2 FVKESK. Trimming removed 1 base at V and 1 base at J, with 13 bases between. The CDR3 region is CASSQVWGAENTGELFF. Here the CDR3 DNA reads TGTGCCAGCAGCCAAGTTTGGGGAGCGGAGAACACCGGGGAGCTGTTTTTT.

This chain connects TRBV6-1 to TRBJ2-7, with 7 bases that match TRBD2. Trimming cost V 0 bases and J 4 bases; bases outside gene matches: 12. This CDR3 is built from 17 residues. CDR1 MNHNS and CDR2 SASEGT come from the germline V gene. The CDR3 sequence is CASSEAPVEGGSYEQYF. CDR3 sequence (DNA): TGTGCCAGCAGTGAAGCCCCGGTCGAGGGCGGGAGTTACGAGCAGTACTTC.

V gene TRBV7-9 combines with J gene TRBJ2-3; no definite D call. CDR3 length equals 14 residues. Germline values: CDR1 SEHNR, CDR2 FQNEAQ (reference sequence). The ends were cut back, 3 bases at V and 5 bases at J, with 12 bases in the middle. The CDR3 bases are TGTGCCAGCAGCTTCCCGGACGCGAAAGATACGCAGTATTTT. Its translation: CASSFPDAKDTQYF.

The chain is built from TRBV11-2 and TRBJ2-5; D might be TRBD2 (5 bases). The closer fit of TRBJ2-7 to the DNA end suggests the J call may be wrong. The CDR3 totals 13 residues. From germline, CDR1 is SGHAT and CDR2 FQNNGV. CDR3 nucleotides: TGTGCCAGCAGGAGCACGGGGAGCTACGAGCAGTACTTC. It translates to CASRSTGSYEQYF.

The genes are TRBV5-6 and TRBJ1-1; 7 bases are a match to TRBD1. The CDR3 runs 18 residues. Germline V gene data show CDR1 as SGHDT and CDR2 as YYEEEE. V shed 4 bases, J shed 3 bases, and the junction held 18 bases outside the gene matches. CDR3 nucleotide sequence: TGTGCCAGCAGCACAAGGATGAAACAGGGGTGGATCGACACTGAAGCTTTCTTT. This codes for CASSTRMKQGWIDTEAFF.

The genes are TRBV9 and TRBJ2-7, with TRBD2 matching 9 bases. CDR3 size: 14 residues. Germline trimming cut 3 bases from V and 2 bases from J; bases unmatched to any gene: 3. Per germline, CDR1 SGDLS and CDR2 YYNGEE. The CDR3 DNA is TGTGCCAGCAGCGCTAGCGGGGAACCCTACGAGCAGTACTTC. As protein: CASSASGEPYEQYF.

About this clone: Other DNA sequences in the sample encode the same CDR3. The rearrangement links TRBV6-1 to TRBJ1-1; D ambiguous. The V gene's germline CDR1 is MNHNS and CDR2 SASEGT. This CDR3 has 13 residues. V was pared by 1 base and J by 4 bases, with 7 bases between. The CDR3 coding sequence is TGTGCCAGCAGTGAAGTTTGGGGCACTGAAGCTTTCTTT. Translating it yields CASSEVWGTEAFF.

Here the CDR3 reads CASSPTQGGYNQPQHF. The CDR3 nucleotides read TGTGCCAGCTCCCCCACACAGGGGGGCTATAATCAGCCCCAGCATTTT. The V and J genes are TRBV18 and TRBJ1-5; 8 nucleotides line up with TRBD1. The junction had 11 bases not matched to a gene; V was cut back by 6 bases and J by 4 bases. CDR1 and CDR2 (germline): KGHSH, LQKENI. This CDR3 spans 16 amino acids.

V usage is TRBV5-6 and J usage is TRBJ2-7, with D maybe TRBD2 (6 bases). CDR3 length: 14 amino acids. V lost 4 bases and J lost 3, with 14 bases in between. Germline loops: CDR1 SGHDT, CDR2 YYEEEE. The CDR3 nucleotides read TGTGCCAGCAGCCGGGACGGAGGGAACTACGAGCAGTACTTC. Amino acid sequence: CASSRDGGNYEQYF.

The V call is TRBV27, the J call TRBJ1-1; D gene uncertain. The CDR3 totals 12 residues. V shed 10 bases and J shed 2 bases, with 11 bases lying between them. The germline CDR1 and CDR2 sequences are MNHEY and SMNVEV (reference sequence). The DNA for the CDR3 is TGTGCCACCAAGTGGGGAAACACTGAAGCTTTCTTT. Translated: CATKWGNTEAFF.

The rearrangement joins TRBV6-6 to TRBJ1-1; D gene ambiguous. V was shortened by 2 bases and J by 1 base, with 8 bases between the two germline ends. CDR3 length: 14 amino acids. Germline V gene lookup returns CDR1 MNHNY and CDR2 SVGAGI (reference sequence). CDR3 residues: CASSYADPNTEAFF. The CDR3 coding sequence is TGTGCCAGCAGTTACGCAGACCCGAACACTGAAGCTTTCTTT.

A few counts support this clone. Other DNA sequences in the sample encode the same CDR3. The chain couples TRBV19 to TRBJ1-1; possibly TRBD1 for D (5 bases). V lost 3 bases and J lost 1, with 6 bases in between. From germline, CDR1 is LNHDA and CDR2 SQIVND (reference sequence). The CDR3 runs to 13 residues. CDR3 protein: CASSIGGNTEAFF. The CDR3 region has the DNA TGTGCCAGTAGTATCGGGGGGAACACTGAAGCTTTCTTT.

The CDR3 region has the DNA TGTGCCACCCATCCCGACATCGCGATTAACACCGGGGAGCTGTTTTTT. Protein product: CATHPDIAINTGELFF. The chain couples TRBV28 to TRBJ2-2; D ambiguous. Germline lookup yields CDR1 MDHEN and CDR2 SYDVKM. The V end lost 10 bases, the J end lost 2 bases, and 20 bases lay between the germline ends. CDR3 length: 16 residues. Complete variable domain (other parts from reference TRBV28 and TRBJ2-2): DVKVTQSSRYLVKRTGEKVFLECVQDMDHENMFWYRQDPGLGLRLIYFSYDVKMKEKGDIPEGYSVSREKKERFSLILESASTNQTSMYLCATHPDIAINTGELFFGEGSRLTVL.

V is TRBV9 and J is TRBJ1-1; possible D gene TRBD1, 5 bases. Trimming stripped 3 bases from V and 3 bases from J, with 9 bases between. The CDR3 contains 13 residues. CDR1 and CDR2 from the germline V gene are SGDLS and YYNGEE. CDR3 region: CASSAGTYTEAFF. CDR3 bases: TGTGCCAGCAGCGCCGGGACTTACACTGAAGCTTTCTTT.

The DNA of the CDR3 is TGTGCCAGCAGGGCAGGGAGCGGCGGCTACACCTTC. Translating gives CASRAGSGGYTF. The chain recombines TRBV2 with TRBJ1-2; D is possibly TRBD1 (5 bases). Trimming pared 6 bases from V and 8 bases from J, leaving 13 bases between. In germline, CDR1 is SNHLY, CDR2 FYNNEI. CDR3 size: 12 residues.

The rearrangement uses TRBV7-2 and TRBJ2-7; D unresolved. Germline CDR1 SGHTA, CDR2 FQGNSA. The V end lost 5 bases, the J end lost 4 bases, and 18 bases lay between the germline ends. The CDR3 is made up of 15 amino acids. The CDR3 here is CASSADTGLAYEQYF. The CDR3 DNA sequence: TGTGCCAGCAGCGCCGACACGGGCCTGGCGTACGAGCAGTACTTC.

The V and J genes are TRBV6-1 and TRBJ2-7, with 7 bases identical to TRBD1. Germline loops: CDR1 MNHNS, CDR2 SASEGT. The trim removed 2 bases at V and 2 bases at J, leaving 6 bases unmatched. The CDR3 has 15 residues. Here the CDR3 reads CASSEMKGAAYEQYF. CDR3 nucleotide sequence: TGTGCCAGCAGTGAAATGAAGGGGGCGGCCTACGAGCAGTACTTC.

The chain carries TRBV18 and TRBJ1-1; unclear D gene. The ends were cut back, 2 bases at V and 2 bases at J, with 6 bases in the middle. This CDR3 has 13 residues. Germline-derived CDR1 and CDR2 are KGHSH and LQKENI. The CDR3 DNA follows: TGTGCCAGCTCACCAGCGGGAAACACTGAAGCTTTCTTT. It is translated as CASSPAGNTEAFF.

The V gene is TRBV13, the J gene TRBJ2-7; TRBD1 agrees at 8 bases. This CDR3 has 16 amino acids. CDR1 PRHDT and CDR2 FYEKMQ come from the germline V gene (reference sequence). Unmatched junction bases numbered 11, after V lost 5 bases and J lost 2 bases. The CDR3 nucleotides are TGTGCCAGCAGCCCAACCCGACAGGGGAGGCCCTACGAGCAGTACTTC. Translating it yields CASSPTRQGRPYEQYF.

The chain employs TRBV28 and TRBJ2-7; D is possibly TRBD2 (7 bases). The CDR3 sequence is 15 residues long. Germline V lookup: CDR1 MDHEN, CDR2 SYDVKM. Trimming stripped 7 bases from V and 7 bases from J, with 23 bases between. The CDR3 region has the DNA TGTGCCAGCACGGGGGGCCGGGAGCCCTCGAGGGAGCAGTACTTC. This gives the protein CASTGGREPSREQYF.

This clone turned up a few times. This chain uses TRBV9 with TRBJ1-2; tentative D call: TRBD1 (6 bases). CDR1 SGDLS and CDR2 YYNGEE come from the germline V gene. V gave up 3 bases and J gave up 4 bases, with 16 bases separating them. This CDR3 is built from 15 residues. The CDR3 region is CASSGDRRGPYGYTF. In DNA, the CDR3 is TGTGCCAGCAGCGGCGACAGGAGGGGCCCCTATGGCTACACCTTC.

This sequence joins TRBV11-2 and TRBJ2-7, with D hard to call. This CDR3 has 13 amino acids. Trimming removed 0 bases at V and 5 bases at J, with 8 bases between. Germline lookup yields CDR1 SGHAT and CDR2 FQNNGV. DNA for the CDR3: TGTGCCAGCAGCTTAGATCTTTACGACGAGCAGTACTTC. It is translated as CASSLDLYDEQYF.

This rearrangement joins TRBV19 to TRBJ1-1; TRBD1 is a possible D gene (5 bases). Germline CDR1 reads LNHDA; CDR2 reads SQIVND (reference sequence). The ends were cut back, 8 bases at V and 0 bases at J, with 16 bases in the middle. CDR3 length: 15 residues. CDR3 protein: CASLNFKGVNTEAFF. CDR3 DNA sequence: TGTGCCAGTCTCAATTTCAAAGGGGTGAACACTGAAGCTTTCTTT.

The rearrangement uses TRBV9 and TRBJ2-3, with 7 bases that match TRBD1. Unmatched junction bases numbered 14, after V lost 0 bases and J lost 1 base. From germline, CDR1 is SGDLS and CDR2 YYNGEE. There are 19 residues in the CDR3. The CDR3 bases are TGTGCCAGCAGCGTAGTTTGGGACAGCTATCCACTGGGCACAGATACGCAGTATTTT. Translation: CASSVVWDSYPLGTDTQYF.

This chain links TRBV4-1 with TRBJ2-5; TRBD1 matches at 7 bases. The DNA end is more similar to TRBJ2-7, so the J call may be wrong. The germline V gene encodes CDR1 MGHRA and CDR2 YSYEKL. The CDR3 has 13 amino acids. CDR3 sequence (DNA): TGCGCCAGCAGCAAGGGGGCAACCTACGAGCAGTACTTC. It encodes CASSKGATYEQYF.

This chain joins TRBV28 and TRBJ2-7, with 9 bases lining up with TRBD2. This CDR3 comprises 15 residues. The ends lost 7 bases at V and 5 bases at J; junction bases unmatched: 12. The germline V gene has CDR1 MDHEN and CDR2 SYDVKM. CDR3 residues: CASTRLAAVKNEQYF. Written as DNA, the CDR3 is TGTGCCAGCACCCGACTAGCGGCCGTCAAGAACGAGCAGTACTTC.

The chain links TRBV9 to TRBJ2-7; perhaps TRBD2 as D (5 bases). The length of the CDR3 is 15 residues. V was pared by 2 bases and J by 2 bases, with 14 bases between. Germline V gene sequence: CDR1 SGDLS, CDR2 YYNGEE. CDR3 nucleotide sequence: TGTGCCAGCAGCGTGTCCAGCGGAGGAACCTACGAGCAGTACTTC. This sequence encodes CASSVSSGGTYEQYF. Looking up the rest from reference TRBV9 and TRBJ2-7 gives the full variable domain: DSGVTQTPKHLITATGQRVTLRCSPRSGDLSVYWYQQSLDQGLQFLIQYYNGEERAKGNILERFSAQQFPDLHSELNLSSLELGDSALYFCASSVSSGGTYEQYFGPGTRLTVT.

This chain joins TRBV10-1 and TRBJ2-5; 11 bases agree with TRBD2. The V segment lost 2 bases and the J segment 4 bases; nucleotides outside the gene matches: 9. Germline loops: CDR1 WNHNN, CDR2 SYGVQD (reference sequence). This CDR3 spans 17 amino acids. The CDR3 sequence: CASSELYGTSGPETQYF. As DNA, the CDR3 is TGCGCCAGCAGTGAGCTATATGGGACTAGCGGCCCAGAGACCCAGTACTTC.

The chain couples TRBV6-5 to TRBJ2-3; D possibly uses TRBD1 or TRBD2 (6 bases each). CDR1 is MNHEY and CDR2 is SVGAGI in the germline V gene. The V and J ends lost 2 bases and 6 bases respectively, with 9 bases between them. This CDR3 region has 13 residues. This CDR3 reads CASSYQGGDTQYF. The DNA of the CDR3 is TGTGCCAGCAGTTACCAAGGGGGGGATACGCAGTATTTT.

This sequence joins TRBV27 and TRBJ2-7; D is undetermined. This CDR3 contains 13 residues. V was pared by 5 bases and J by 0 bases, with 8 bases between. Germline lookup yields CDR1 MNHEY and CDR2 SMNVEV (reference sequence). The CDR3 nucleotides read TGTGCCAGCAGTCTCTCCTTCTCCTACGAGCAGTACTTC. Translating it yields CASSLSFSYEQYF.

The chain joins TRBV4-1 to TRBJ1-1, with 8 bases fitting TRBD1. V lost 1 base and J lost 0; bases outside the gene matches: 1. The CDR3 has 15 residues. Germline V gene sequence: CDR1 MGHRA, CDR2 YSYEKL. The CDR3 loop is CASSQGTGLNTEAFF. The CDR3 DNA is TGCGCCAGCAGCCAAGGGACAGGGCTGAACACTGAAGCTTTCTTT.